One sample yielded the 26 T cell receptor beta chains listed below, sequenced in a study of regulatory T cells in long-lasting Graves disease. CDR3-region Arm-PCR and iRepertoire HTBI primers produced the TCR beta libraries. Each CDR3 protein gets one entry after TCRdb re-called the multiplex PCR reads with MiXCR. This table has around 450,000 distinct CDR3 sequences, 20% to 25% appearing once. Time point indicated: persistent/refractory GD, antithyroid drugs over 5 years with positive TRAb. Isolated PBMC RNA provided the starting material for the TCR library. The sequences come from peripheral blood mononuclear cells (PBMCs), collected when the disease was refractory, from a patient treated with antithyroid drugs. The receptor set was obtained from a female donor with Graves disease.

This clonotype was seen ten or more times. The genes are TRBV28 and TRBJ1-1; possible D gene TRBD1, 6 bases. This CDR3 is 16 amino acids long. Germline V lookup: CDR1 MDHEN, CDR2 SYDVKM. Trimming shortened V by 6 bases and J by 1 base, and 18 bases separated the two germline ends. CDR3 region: CASRGLGGGGNTEAFF. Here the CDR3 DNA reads TGTGCCAGCAGGGGATTAGGGGGGGGGGGGAACACTGAAGCTTTCTTT.

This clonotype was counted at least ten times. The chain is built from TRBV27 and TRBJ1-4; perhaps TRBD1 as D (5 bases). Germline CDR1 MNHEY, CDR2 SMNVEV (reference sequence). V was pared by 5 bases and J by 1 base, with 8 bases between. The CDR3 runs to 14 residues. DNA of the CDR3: TGTGCCAGCAGTCTGGGGGTAACTAATGAAAAACTGTTTTTT. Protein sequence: CASSLGVTNEKLFF.

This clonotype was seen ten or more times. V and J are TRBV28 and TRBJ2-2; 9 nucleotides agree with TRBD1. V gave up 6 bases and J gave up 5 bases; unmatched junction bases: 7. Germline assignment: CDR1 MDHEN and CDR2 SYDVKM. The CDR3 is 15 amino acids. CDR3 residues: CASRDPGQGTGELFF. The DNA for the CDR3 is TGTGCCAGCAGAGATCCGGGACAGGGAACCGGGGAGCTGTTTTTT.

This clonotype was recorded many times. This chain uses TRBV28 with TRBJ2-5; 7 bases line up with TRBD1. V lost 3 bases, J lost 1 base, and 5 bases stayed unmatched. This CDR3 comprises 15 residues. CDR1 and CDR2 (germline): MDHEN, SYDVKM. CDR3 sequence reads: CASSFDREIQETQYF. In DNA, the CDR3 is TGTGCCAGCAGTTTCGACAGGGAAATCCAAGAGACCCAGTACTTC.

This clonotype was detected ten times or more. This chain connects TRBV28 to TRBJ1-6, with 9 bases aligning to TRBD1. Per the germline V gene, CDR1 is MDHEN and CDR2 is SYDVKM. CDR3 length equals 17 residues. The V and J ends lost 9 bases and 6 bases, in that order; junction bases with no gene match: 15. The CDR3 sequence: CASGGRGQGWVNSPLHF. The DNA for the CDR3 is TGTGCCAGTGGGGGGAGGGGACAGGGATGGGTTAATTCACCCCTCCACTTT.

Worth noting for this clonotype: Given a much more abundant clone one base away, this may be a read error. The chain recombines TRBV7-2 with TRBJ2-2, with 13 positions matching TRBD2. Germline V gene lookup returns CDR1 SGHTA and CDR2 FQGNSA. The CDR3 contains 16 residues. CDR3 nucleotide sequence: TGTGTCAGCAGCCCCTTCGGACTAGCGGGAGCCGGGGAGCTGTTTTTT. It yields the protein CVSSPFGLAGAGELFF.

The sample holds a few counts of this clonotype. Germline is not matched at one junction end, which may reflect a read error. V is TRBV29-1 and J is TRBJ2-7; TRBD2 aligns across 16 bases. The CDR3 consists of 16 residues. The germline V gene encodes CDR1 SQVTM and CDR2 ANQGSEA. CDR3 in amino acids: CSHHPGLAGGSRVRDF. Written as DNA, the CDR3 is TGCAGTCACCACCCGGGACTAGCGGGAGGGTCGAGAGTCCGAGACTTC.

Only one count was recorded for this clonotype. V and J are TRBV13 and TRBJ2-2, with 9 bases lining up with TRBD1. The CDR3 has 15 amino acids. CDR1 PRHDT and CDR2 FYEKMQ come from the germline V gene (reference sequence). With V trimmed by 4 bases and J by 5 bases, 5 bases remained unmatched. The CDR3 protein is CASSSGQGRTGELFF. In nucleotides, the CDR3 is TGTGCCAGCAGCTCTGGACAGGGGCGAACCGGGGAGCTGTTTTTT.

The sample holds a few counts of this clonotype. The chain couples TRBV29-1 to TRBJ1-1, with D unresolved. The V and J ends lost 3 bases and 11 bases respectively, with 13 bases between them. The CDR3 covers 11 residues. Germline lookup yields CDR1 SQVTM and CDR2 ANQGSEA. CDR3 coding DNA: TGCAGCGTTGATTTCGGCTTGGGGGCTTTCTTT. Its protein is CSVDFGLGAFF.

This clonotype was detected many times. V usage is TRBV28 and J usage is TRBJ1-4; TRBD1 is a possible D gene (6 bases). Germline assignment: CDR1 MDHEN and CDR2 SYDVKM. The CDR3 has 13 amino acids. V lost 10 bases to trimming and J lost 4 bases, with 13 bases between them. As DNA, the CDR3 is TGTGCCATTGCGGACAGCAATAATGAAAAACTGTTTTTT. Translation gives CAIADSNNEKLFF.

The CDR3 DNA reads as TGCGCCAGCAGCTTGGCCGGGCGGAACAATCAGCCCCAGCATTTT. Translation: CASSLAGRNNQPQHF. The chain employs TRBV5-1 and TRBJ1-5; D is unclear. Trimming removed 0 bases from V and 3 bases from J, with 10 bases in between. CDR3 length: 15 residues. Germline CDR1 is SGHRS and CDR2 is YFSETQ.

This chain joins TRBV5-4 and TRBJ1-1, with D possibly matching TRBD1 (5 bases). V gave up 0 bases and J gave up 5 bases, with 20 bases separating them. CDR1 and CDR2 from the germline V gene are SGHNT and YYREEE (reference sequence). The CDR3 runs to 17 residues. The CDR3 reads CASSLGGRGPFSTEAFF. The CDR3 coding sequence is TGTGCCAGCAGCTTGGGGGGTCGGGGCCCCTTTTCTACTGAAGCTTTCTTT.

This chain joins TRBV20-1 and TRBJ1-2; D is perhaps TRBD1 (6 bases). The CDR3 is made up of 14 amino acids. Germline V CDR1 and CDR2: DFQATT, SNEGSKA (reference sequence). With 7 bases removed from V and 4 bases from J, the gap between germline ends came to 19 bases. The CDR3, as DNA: TGCAGTGTTCCCAAGGGGGAGGGCAGCTATGGCTACACCTTC. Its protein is CSVPKGEGSYGYTF.

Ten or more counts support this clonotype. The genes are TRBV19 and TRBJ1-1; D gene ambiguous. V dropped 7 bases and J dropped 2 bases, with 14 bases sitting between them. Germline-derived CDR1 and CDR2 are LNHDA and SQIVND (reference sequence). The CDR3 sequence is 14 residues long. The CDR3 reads CASTQTAANTEAFF. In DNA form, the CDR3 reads TGTGCCAGTACGCAAACGGCGGCAAACACTGAAGCTTTCTTT.

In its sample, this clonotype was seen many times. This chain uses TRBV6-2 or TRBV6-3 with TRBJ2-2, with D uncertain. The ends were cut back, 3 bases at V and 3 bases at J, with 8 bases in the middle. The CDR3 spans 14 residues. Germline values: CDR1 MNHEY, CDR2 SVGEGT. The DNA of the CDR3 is TGTGCCAGCAGTTATGTGTTCGACACCGGGGAGCTGTTTTTT. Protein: CASSYVFDTGELFF.

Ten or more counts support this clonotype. In DNA, the CDR3 is TGCAGCGTTGGAGCGGGAGGGCCCTACGAGCAGTACTTC. Translated, it gives CSVGAGGPYEQYF. This chain links TRBV29-1 with TRBJ2-7; 10 bases are a match to TRBD2. The CDR3 has 13 amino acids. Germline lookup yields CDR1 SQVTM and CDR2 ANQGSEA. The ends lost 4 bases at V and 2 bases at J; junction bases unmatched: 2.

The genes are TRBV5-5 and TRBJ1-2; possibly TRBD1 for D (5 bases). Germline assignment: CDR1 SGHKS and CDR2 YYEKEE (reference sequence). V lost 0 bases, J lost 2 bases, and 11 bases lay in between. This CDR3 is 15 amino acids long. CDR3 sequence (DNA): TGTGCCAGCAGCTTGGCTGGGGGTGGCAACTATGGCTACACCTTC. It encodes CASSLAGGGNYGYTF.

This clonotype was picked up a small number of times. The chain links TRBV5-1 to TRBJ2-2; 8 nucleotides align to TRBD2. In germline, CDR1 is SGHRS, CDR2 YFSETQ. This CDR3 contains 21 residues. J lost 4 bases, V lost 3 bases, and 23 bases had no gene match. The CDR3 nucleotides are TGCGCCAGCAGCTCGCCCAAGGTCCGCCCAGCGGGAGCCCCGAGCACCGGGGAGCTGTTTTTT. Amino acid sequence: CASSSPKVRPAGAPSTGELFF.

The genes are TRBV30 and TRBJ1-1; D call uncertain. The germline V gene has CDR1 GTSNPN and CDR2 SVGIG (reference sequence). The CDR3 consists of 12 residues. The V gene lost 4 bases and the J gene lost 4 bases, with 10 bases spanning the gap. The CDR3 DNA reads TGTGCCTGGAAAGGCTTGGGCACTGAAGCTTTCTTT. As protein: CAWKGLGTEAFF.

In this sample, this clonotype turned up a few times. This CDR3 is CASSPSTSYRETQYF. CDR3 DNA: TGCGCCAGCAGCCCCTCGACTAGCTATAGAGAGACCCAGTACTTC. The chain combines TRBV4-1 with TRBJ2-5; 7 nucleotides line up with TRBD2. The CDR3 extends over 15 amino acids. V lost 4 bases and J lost 4; bases outside the gene matches: 9. Germline CDR1 is MGHRA and CDR2 is YSYEKL.

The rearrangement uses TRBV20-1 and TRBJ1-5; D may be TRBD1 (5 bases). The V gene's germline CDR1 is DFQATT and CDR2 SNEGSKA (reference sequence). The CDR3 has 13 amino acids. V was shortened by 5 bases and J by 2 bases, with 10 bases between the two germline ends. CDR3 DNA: TGCAGTGCTCCTATAGGGGGCAATCAGCCCCAGCATTTT. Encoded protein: CSAPIGGNQPQHF.

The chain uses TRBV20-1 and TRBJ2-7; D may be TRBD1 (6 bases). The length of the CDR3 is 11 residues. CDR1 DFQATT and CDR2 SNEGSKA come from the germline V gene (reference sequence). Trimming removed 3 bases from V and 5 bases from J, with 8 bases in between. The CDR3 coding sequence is TGCAGTGCTAGTTACAGGGACGAGCAGTACTTC. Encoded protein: CSASYRDEQYF.

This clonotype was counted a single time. As DNA, the CDR3 is TGTGCCAGCAGCAGGGCAGATCGCCCTGAAGCTTTCTTT. Its protein product is CASSRADRPEAFF. J is TRBJ1-1 and V is TRBV16; D ambiguous. With 5 bases removed from V and 6 bases from J, the gap between germline ends came to 13 bases. CDR3 length: 13 residues. Germline V gene data show CDR1 as KGHSY and CDR2 as FQNENV.

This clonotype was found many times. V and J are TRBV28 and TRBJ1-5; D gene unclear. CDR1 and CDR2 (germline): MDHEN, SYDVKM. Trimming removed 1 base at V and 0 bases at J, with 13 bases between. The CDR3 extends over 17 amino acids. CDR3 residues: CASSLSPSAYSNQPQHF. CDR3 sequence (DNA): TGTGCCAGCAGTTTATCCCCCTCAGCTTATAGCAATCAGCCCCAGCATTTT.

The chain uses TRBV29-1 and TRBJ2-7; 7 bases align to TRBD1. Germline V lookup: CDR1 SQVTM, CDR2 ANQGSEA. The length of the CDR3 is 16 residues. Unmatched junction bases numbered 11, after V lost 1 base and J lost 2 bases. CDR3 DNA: TGCAGCGTTGAAGGGTTCCAGACAGGGACACCCTACGAGCAGTACTTC. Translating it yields CSVEGFQTGTPYEQYF.

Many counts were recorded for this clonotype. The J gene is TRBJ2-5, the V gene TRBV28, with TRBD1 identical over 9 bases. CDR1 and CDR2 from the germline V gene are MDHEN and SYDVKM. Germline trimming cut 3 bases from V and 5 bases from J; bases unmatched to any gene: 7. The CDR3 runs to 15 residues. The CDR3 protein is CASSFGRQGEETQYF. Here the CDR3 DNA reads TGTGCCAGCAGTTTCGGGAGACAGGGGGAGGAGACCCAGTACTTC.